Following are 9 T cell receptor beta chains from one sample sequenced in a study of CD8+ T cells in alopecia areata. Treatment meaning: oral pan-JAK inhibitor, 5-10 mg twice daily. In each case, RNA was isolated and then reverse transcribed into cDNA as the sequencing template. Some clones are missing from TCRdb's copy, which holds only in-frame ones; the method was immunoSEQ multiplex PCR. The sample shows about 220,000 clones, under 60% of them seen only once. The starting material was CD4+ T cells sorted from blood, obtained at week 4, from a patient treated with tofacitinib. All receptors derive from a human donor with alopecia areata.

This clone was seen a few times. J is TRBJ2-1 and V is TRBV11-2, with D perhaps being TRBD1 or TRBD2 (5 bases each). Germline V gene lookup returns CDR1 SGHAT and CDR2 FQNNGV. This CDR3 comprises 15 residues. Trimming took off 1 base at V and 8 bases at J, with 15 bases between the two ends. The CDR3 reads CASSLAPRGADEQFF. In DNA form, the CDR3 reads TGTGCCAGCAGCTTAGCCCCCCGAGGGGCAGATGAGCAGTTCTTC.

CDR3 loop: CASSLNRYNEQFF. The DNA of the CDR3 is TGTGCCAGCAGCTTAAACAGGTACAATGAGCAGTTCTTC. The chain is built from TRBV7-2 and TRBJ2-1, with D possibly being TRBD1 (5 bases). The germline V gene has CDR1 SGHTA and CDR2 FQGNSA. The CDR3 spans 13 residues. The germline V and J ends were trimmed by 2 bases and 4 bases, with 6 bases remaining between them.

Regarding this clone: At one boundary the junction diverges from the germline segment, which might be a read error. The V and J genes are TRBV29-1 and TRBJ1-1; weak D call: TRBD1 (5 bases). The length of the CDR3 is 8 residues. Germline-derived CDR1 and CDR2 are SQVTM and ANQGSEA. Here the CDR3 reads CSAGTKVF. In DNA, the CDR3 is TGCAGCGCTGGGACCAAGGTCTTT.

The chain joins TRBV5-1 to TRBJ1-1, with D possibly TRBD1 on 6 matching bases. The germline CDR1 and CDR2 sequences are SGHRS and YFSETQ. V shed 0 bases and J shed 4 bases, with 13 bases lying between them. CDR3 length equals 15 residues. The CDR3 DNA is TGCGCCAGCAGCTTGGGGGAACAGGGACCCACTGAAGCTTTCTTT. Translation gives CASSLGEQGPTEAFF.

This clone was recorded a few times. As DNA, the CDR3 is TGTGCCCACGCGGGCTCTGGGGCCAACGTCCTGACTTTC. Its protein product is CAHAGSGANVLTF. The chain carries TRBV30 and TRBJ2-6, with D possibly being TRBD2 (5 bases). The CDR3 extends over 13 amino acids. CDR1 and CDR2 (germline): GTSNPN, SVGIG (reference sequence). The germline V and J ends were trimmed by 8 bases and 0 bases, with 8 bases remaining between them.

This clone was counted many times. The rearrangement links TRBV11-3 to TRBJ1-2; D may be TRBD1 (6 bases). Germline V CDR1 and CDR2: SGHNT, YENEEA. The ends were cut back, 5 bases at V and 0 bases at J, with 13 bases in the middle. The CDR3 loop spans 15 amino acids. The CDR3 reads CASSPTGHPNYGYTF. In DNA form, the CDR3 reads TGTGCCAGCAGCCCCACGGGACACCCTAACTATGGCTACACCTTC.

This clone was seen a few times. The chain carries TRBV19 and TRBJ2-3; 8 bases fit TRBD1. The V gene end was trimmed by 5 bases and the J gene end by 0 bases; junction bases not matched to a gene: 7. Germline CDR1 LNHDA, CDR2 SQIVND (reference sequence). This CDR3 region has 16 residues. This CDR3 reads CASSPGQGTSTDTQYF. The DNA for the CDR3 is TGTGCCAGTAGTCCAGGACAGGGAACTAGCACAGATACGCAGTATTTT.

The genes are TRBV20-1 and TRBJ2-3, with D uncertain. Germline V gene lookup returns CDR1 DFQATT and CDR2 SNEGSKA (reference sequence). The V end was cut by 4 bases, the J end by 5 bases, with 7 bases between. CDR3 length: 11 residues. The CDR3 reads CSANMIDTQYF. The CDR3 nucleotides are TGCAGTGCTAATATGATAGATACGCAGTATTTT.

The J gene is TRBJ1-2, the V gene TRBV29-1; perhaps TRBD1 as D (5 bases). Germline V gene data show CDR1 as SQVTM and CDR2 as ANQGSEA. Trimming removed 5 bases at V and 7 bases at J, with 17 bases between. This CDR3 region has 13 residues. The CDR3 bases are TGCAGCGTTTCCAAGGCAGGGTGGAGTGGCTACACCTTC. Protein sequence: CSVSKAGWSGYTF. The full variable domain, completed using reference TRBV29-1 and TRBJ1-2, is SAVISQKPSRDICQRGTSLTIQCQVDSQVTMMFWYRQQPGQSLTLIATANQGSEATYESGFVIDKFPISRPNLTFSTLTVSNMSPEDSSIYLCSVSKAGWSGYTFGSGTRLTVV.